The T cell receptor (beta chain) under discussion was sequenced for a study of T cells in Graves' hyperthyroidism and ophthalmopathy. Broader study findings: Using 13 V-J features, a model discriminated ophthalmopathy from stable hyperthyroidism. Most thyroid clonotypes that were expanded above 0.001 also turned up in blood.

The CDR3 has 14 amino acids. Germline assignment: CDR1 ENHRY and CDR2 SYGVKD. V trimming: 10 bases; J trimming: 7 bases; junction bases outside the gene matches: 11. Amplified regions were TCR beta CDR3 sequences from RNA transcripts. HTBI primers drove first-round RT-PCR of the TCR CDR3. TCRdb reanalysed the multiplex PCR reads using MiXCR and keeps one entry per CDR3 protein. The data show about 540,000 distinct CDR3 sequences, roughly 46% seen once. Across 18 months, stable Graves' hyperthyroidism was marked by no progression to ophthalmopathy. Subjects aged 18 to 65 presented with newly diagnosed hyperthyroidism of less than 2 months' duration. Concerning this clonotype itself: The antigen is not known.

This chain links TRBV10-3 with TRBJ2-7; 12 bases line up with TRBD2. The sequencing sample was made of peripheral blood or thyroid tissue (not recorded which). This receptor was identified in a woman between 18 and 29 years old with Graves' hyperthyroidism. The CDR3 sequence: CASNPTSGSGEQYF. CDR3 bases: TGTGCCAGCAACCCGACTAGCGGGAGTGGTGAGCAGTACTTC.